The 10 T cell receptor beta chains below were found in one sample sequenced in a study of low-dose radiotherapy and immunotherapy resistance in tumors. TRAV- and TRBV-specific primers were used for first-strand cDNA, which covered alpha and beta chains. TCR amplification involved 20 to 25 PCR cycles with a constant-region primer and V-primer adapter. TCRdb reprocessed the reads via MiXCR and lists one record per CDR3 protein. The repertoire holds about 30,000 distinct CDR3 sequences, with around 50% as singletons. The time point: after trial treatment. Specified treatment: LDRT plus nivolumab, ipilimumab, low-dose cyclophosphamide and aspirin (RACIN trial). The sample in question was PBMCs, obtained after low-dose radiotherapy plus immunotherapy. Receptor source: a male donor with gallbladder cancer.

This sequence joins TRBV5-5 and TRBJ2-5, with unresolved D. Germline V CDR1 and CDR2: SGHKS, YYEKEE (reference sequence). CDR3 length: 12 amino acids. The V and J ends lost 5 bases and 5 bases respectively, with 10 bases between them. Here the CDR3 DNA reads TGTGCCAGCAGTTTCGCCAGGGAGACCCAGTACTTC. Protein sequence: CASSFARETQYF.

This clonotype was counted at least ten times. The chain couples TRBV3-1 to TRBJ2-2, with unresolved D. The CDR3 is made up of 11 amino acids. Deletions cut 6 bases from V and 6 bases from J, with 5 bases between. CDR1 LGHDT and CDR2 YNNKEL come from the germline V gene (reference sequence). This chain's CDR3 is CASRGSGELFF. The CDR3 DNA follows: TGTGCCAGCAGGGGTTCCGGGGAGCTGTTTTTT.

This clonotype rates as medium-sized. J is TRBJ2-1 and V is TRBV28, with D possibly TRBD1 on 8 matching bases. This CDR3 contains 15 residues. Germline values: CDR1 MDHEN, CDR2 SYDVKM. Between the trimmed V and J ends, which lost 5 bases and 4 bases, there was a span of 15 bases. The CDR3 spells CASSNRGGGYNEQFF. The CDR3 DNA follows: TGTGCCAGCAGTAACAGGGGGGGGGGTTACAATGAGCAGTTCTTC.

The V gene is TRBV5-1, the J gene TRBJ1-1, with unresolved D. CDR3 length equals 17 residues. The germline V gene encodes CDR1 SGHRS and CDR2 YFSETQ. V dropped 0 bases and J dropped 1 base, with 16 bases sitting between them. Here the CDR3 reads CASSLAGWSIQNTEAFF. The DNA for the CDR3 is TGCGCCAGCAGCTTGGCCGGGTGGAGCATACAGAACACTGAAGCTTTCTTT. The variable domain in full, with the rest retrieved from reference TRBV5-1 and TRBJ1-1, is KAGVTQTPRYLIKTRGQQVTLSCSPISGHRSVSWYQQTPGQGLQFLFEYFSETQRNKGNFPGRFSGRQFSNSRSEMNVSTLELGDSALYLCASSLAGWSIQNTEAFFGQGTRLTVV.

In its sample, this clonotype was seen many times. The chain employs TRBV28 and TRBJ2-2; D unclear. The germline gives CDR1 MDHEN, CDR2 SYDVKM. V was pared by 4 bases and J by 0 bases, with 15 bases between. The CDR3 covers 17 residues. In nucleotides, the CDR3 is TGTGCCAGCAGTTCCCGCGGAGCCAGGACGAACACCGGGGAGCTGTTTTTT. It is translated as CASSSRGARTNTGELFF.

In its sample, this clonotype was seen many times. The chain carries TRBV27 and TRBJ2-1; 7 bases map to TRBD2. Germline loops: CDR1 MNHEY, CDR2 SMNVEV (reference sequence). Germline trimming cut 5 bases from V and 2 bases from J; bases unmatched to any gene: 6. The CDR3 is 15 residues long. As DNA, the CDR3 is TGTGCCAGCAGTCCTCGGGAGGACCCCTACAATGAGCAGTTCTTC. This gives the protein CASSPREDPYNEQFF.

This sequence joins TRBV5-1 and TRBJ2-1; 9 bases agree with TRBD2. J gave up 8 bases and V 6 bases, and 6 bases lay outside the gene matches. The germline V gene encodes CDR1 SGHRS and CDR2 YFSETQ. This CDR3 has 13 amino acids. CDR3 sequence (DNA): TGCGCCAGCACCTCCGGGACTAGCTATGAGCAGTTCTTC. Translating gives CASTSGTSYEQFF.

This clonotype was counted between two and nine times. A read error likely explains this, since a far larger clone differs by one base. V gene TRBV25-1 combines with J gene TRBJ2-1, with no clear D. Germline CDR1 reads MGHDK; CDR2 reads SYGVNS. This CDR3 has 16 residues. Trimming removed 5 bases from V and 10 bases from J, with 24 bases in between. The CDR3 region has the DNA TGTGCCAGCAGTACCCCCGGGCCTAGGGTGTCCTACGAGCAGTTCTTC. This translates into CASSTPGPRVSYEQFF.

J is TRBJ1-1 and V is TRBV6-6, with TRBD1 matching over 8 bases. CDR1 MNHNY and CDR2 SVGAGI come from the germline V gene (reference sequence). With 4 bases clipped from V and 4 bases from J, the junction kept 5 bases outside the gene matches. This CDR3 is 14 amino acids long. CDR3 residues: CASSFGQGGTEAFF. For the CDR3, the DNA is TGTGCCAGCAGTTTCGGACAGGGCGGCACTGAAGCTTTCTTT.

Comments on this clonotype: A far larger clone is one base from this, pointing to a likely read error. V and J are TRBV7-3 and TRBJ2-3, with D possibly matching TRBD2 (6 bases). V shed 5 bases and J shed 1 base, with 13 bases lying between them. The CDR3 is 15 residues long. Germline assignment: CDR1 SGHTA and CDR2 FQGTGA. The CDR3 DNA sequence: TGTGCCAGCAGCCCGTTAACGGGGGGCACAGATACGCAGTATTTT. Its translation: CASSPLTGGTDTQYF.